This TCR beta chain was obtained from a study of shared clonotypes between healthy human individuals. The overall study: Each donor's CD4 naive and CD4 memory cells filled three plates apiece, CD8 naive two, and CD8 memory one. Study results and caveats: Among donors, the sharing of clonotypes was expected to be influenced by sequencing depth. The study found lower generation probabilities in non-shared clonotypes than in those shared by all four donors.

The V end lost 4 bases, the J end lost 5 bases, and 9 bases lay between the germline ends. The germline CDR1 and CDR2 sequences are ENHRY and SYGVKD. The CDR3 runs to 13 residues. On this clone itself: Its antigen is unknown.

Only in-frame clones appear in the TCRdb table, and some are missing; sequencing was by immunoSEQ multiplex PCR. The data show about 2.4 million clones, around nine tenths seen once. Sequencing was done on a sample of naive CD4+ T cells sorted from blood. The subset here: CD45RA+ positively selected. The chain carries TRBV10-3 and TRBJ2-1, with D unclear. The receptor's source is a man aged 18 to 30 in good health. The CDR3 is CAISGPGNNEQFF. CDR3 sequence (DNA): TGTGCCATCAGTGGCCCCGGAAACAATGAGCAGTTCTTC.